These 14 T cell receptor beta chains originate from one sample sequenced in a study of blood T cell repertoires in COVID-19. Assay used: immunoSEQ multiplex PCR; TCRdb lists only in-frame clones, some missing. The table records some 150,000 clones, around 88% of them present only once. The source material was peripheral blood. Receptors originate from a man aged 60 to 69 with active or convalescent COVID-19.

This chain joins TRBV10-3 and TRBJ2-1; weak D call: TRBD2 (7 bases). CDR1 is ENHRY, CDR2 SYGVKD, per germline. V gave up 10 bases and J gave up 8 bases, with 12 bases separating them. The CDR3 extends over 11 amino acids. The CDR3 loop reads CATFGGHEQFF. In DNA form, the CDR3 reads TGTGCCACCTTCGGGGGGCATGAGCAGTTCTTC.

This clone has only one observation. The chain's CDR3 is CASSPLAGVTGELFF. The CDR3 nucleotides are TGTGCCAGCAGCCCCTTAGCGGGAGTCACCGGGGAGCTGTTTTTT. This chain uses TRBV7-2 with TRBJ2-2; 9 bases map to TRBD2. Germline V gene data show CDR1 as SGHTA and CDR2 as FQGNSA. CDR3 length: 15 residues. V lost 5 bases to trimming and J lost 4 bases; unmatched junction nucleotides: 5.

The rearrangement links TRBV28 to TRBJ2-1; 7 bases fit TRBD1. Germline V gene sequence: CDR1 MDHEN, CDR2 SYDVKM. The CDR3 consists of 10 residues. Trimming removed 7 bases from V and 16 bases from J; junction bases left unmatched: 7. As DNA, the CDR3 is TGTGCCAGCATAGGGACAGCAGTATTCTTC. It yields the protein CASIGTAVFF.

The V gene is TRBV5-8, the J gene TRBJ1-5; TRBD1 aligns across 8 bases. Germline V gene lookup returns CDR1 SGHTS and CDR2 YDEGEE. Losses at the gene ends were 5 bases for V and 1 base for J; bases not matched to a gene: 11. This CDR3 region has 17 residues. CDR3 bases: TGTGCCAGCAGACCCCAGGCAGGGGGCAAAAGCAATCAGCCCCAGCATTTT. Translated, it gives CASRPQAGGKSNQPQHF.

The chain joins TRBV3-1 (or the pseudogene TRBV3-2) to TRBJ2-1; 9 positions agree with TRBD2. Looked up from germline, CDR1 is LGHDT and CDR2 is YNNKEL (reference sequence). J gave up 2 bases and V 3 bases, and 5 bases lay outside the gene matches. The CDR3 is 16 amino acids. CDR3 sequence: CASSQGAGGPYNEQFF. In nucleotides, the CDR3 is TGTGCCAGCAGCCAGGGCGCGGGGGGGCCCTACAATGAGCAGTTCTTC.

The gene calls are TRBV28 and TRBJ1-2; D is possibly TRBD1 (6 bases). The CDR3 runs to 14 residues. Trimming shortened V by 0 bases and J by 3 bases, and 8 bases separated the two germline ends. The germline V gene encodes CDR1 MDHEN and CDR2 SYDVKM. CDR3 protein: CASSLWGAHYGYTF. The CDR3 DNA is TGTGCCAGCAGTTTATGGGGGGCCCACTATGGCTACACCTTC.

CDR3 sequence (DNA): TGTGCCAGCAGTAACCCAAGCGGGGGGAACACTGAAGCTTTCTTT. This gives the protein CASSNPSGGNTEAFF. This chain connects TRBV28 to TRBJ1-1, with D maybe TRBD1 (5 bases). The CDR3 is 15 amino acids. Between the trimmed V and J ends, which lost 5 bases and 1 base, there was a span of 14 bases. Per germline, CDR1 MDHEN and CDR2 SYDVKM.

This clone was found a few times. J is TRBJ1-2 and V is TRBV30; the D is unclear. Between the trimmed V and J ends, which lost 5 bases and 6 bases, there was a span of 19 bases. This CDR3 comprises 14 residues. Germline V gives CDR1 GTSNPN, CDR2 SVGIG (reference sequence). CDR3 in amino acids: CAWDPLLGRNGYTF. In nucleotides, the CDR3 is TGTGCCTGGGACCCCCTCCTAGGTCGGAATGGCTACACCTTC.

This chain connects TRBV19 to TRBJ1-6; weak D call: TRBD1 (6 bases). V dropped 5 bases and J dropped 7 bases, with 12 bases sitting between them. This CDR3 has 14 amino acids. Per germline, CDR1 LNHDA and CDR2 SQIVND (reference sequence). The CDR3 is CASSFYRVNSPLHF. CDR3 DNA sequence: TGTGCCAGTAGTTTTTACAGGGTCAATTCACCCCTCCACTTT.

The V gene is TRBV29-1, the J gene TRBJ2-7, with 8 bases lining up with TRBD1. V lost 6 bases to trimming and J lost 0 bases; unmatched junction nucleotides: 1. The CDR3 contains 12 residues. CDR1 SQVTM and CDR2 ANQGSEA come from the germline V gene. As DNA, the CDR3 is TGCAGCGTGGGACAGGACTCCTACGAGCAGTACTTC. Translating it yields CSVGQDSYEQYF.

CDR3 sequence (DNA): TGTGCCATCAGTGAGCCGAGCCTCAGGGTCCATGAGCAGTTCTTC. Translating gives CAISEPSLRVHEQFF. The chain couples TRBV10-3 to TRBJ2-1, with a tentative D call TRBD1 (5 bases). With 2 bases removed from V and 8 bases from J, the gap between germline ends came to 16 bases. Germline V gene sequence: CDR1 ENHRY, CDR2 SYGVKD. The CDR3 consists of 15 residues.

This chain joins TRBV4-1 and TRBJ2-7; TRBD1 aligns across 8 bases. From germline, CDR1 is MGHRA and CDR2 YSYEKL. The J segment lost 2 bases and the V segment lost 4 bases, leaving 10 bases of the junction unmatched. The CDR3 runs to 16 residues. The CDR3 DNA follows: TGCGCCAGCAGCCCCGACCCGACAGGGGTCACCTACGAGCAGTACTTC. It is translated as CASSPDPTGVTYEQYF.

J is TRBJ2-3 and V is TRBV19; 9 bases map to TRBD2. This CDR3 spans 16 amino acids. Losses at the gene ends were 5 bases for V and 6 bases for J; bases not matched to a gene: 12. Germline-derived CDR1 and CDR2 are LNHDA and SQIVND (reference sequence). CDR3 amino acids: CASSPSLAGARDTQYF. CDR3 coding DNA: TGTGCCAGTAGTCCGTCCTTAGCGGGAGCGAGGGATACGCAGTATTTT.

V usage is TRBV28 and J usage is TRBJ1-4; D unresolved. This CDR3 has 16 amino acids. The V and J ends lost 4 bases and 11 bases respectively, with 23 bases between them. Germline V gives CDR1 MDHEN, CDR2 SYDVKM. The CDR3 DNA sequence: TGTGCCAGCAGTTCCTCCCCGACCTTTCAAAGAGGGAAACTGTTTTTT. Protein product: CASSSSPTFQRGKLFF.